This T cell receptor (beta chain) was documented in a study of cytomegalovirus exposure and HLA in healthy donors. The overall study: About 85 million unique TCR sequences came from HLA-typed donors in an early release. Whole-study findings and limits: About 87% or about 30% of the time was how often most TCR beta V segments were productive, according to an earlier analysis. Exclusion as indistinguishable affected some V segments, including TRBV6-2 and TRBV6-3.

A word on this clone: Its antigen is not identified.

The ends lost 3 bases at V and 1 base at J; junction bases unmatched: 1. CDR1 SGDLS and CDR2 YYNGEE come from the germline V gene. The CDR3 length is 15 residues. PCR primers comprised 60 Vbeta and 13 Jbeta primers. Clones were read by immunoSEQ multiplex PCR, and TCRdb kept only the in-frame ones, dropping some. The sample contains 150,000 to 200,000 clones, 55% to 65% of which appear only once. The J gene is TRBJ2-1, the V gene TRBV9, with 10 bases matching TRBD2. This sequence originates from a man aged 40-50 years in good health and CMV-seronegative. The source material was PBMCs. The CDR3 DNA follows: TGTGCCAGCAGCGGGACTAGCGGTTCCTACAATGAGCAGTTCTTC. Amino acids: CASSGTSGSYNEQFF.